Detailed here is one T cell receptor beta chain. The source of the sample is a study of T cells in Graves' hyperthyroidism and ophthalmopathy. It was RNA transcripts that yielded the amplified TCR beta CDR3 regions. First-round RT-PCR targeting the TCR CDR3 was performed with the HTBI primer set. TCRdb itself ran the multiplex PCR reads through MiXCR, one entry per CDR3 protein. Of about 400,000 distinct CDR3 sequences in the sample, 15% are singletons; the top ten hold approximately 32%. Deletions cut 0 bases from V and 0 bases from J, with 6 bases between. Per germline, CDR1 SGDLS and CDR2 YYNGEE. The CDR3 runs to 14 residues. Hyperthyroidism patients were newly diagnosed, had disease duration under 2 months, and were aged 18 to 65 years. Investigators excluded patients with uncontrolled infection, other autoimmune disease, pregnancy or lactation.

Sequenced sample: blood. V usage is TRBV9 and J usage is TRBJ1-1; no clear D gene. The TCR was taken from a woman aged 25 to 45 with Graves' hyperthyroidism. The CDR3 sequence is CASSVGPVNTEAFF. The CDR3 DNA is TGTGCCAGCAGCGTAGGGCCGGTGAACACTGAAGCTTTCTTT.